Shown below are 11 T cell receptor beta chains from a single sample sequenced in a study of blood T cell repertoires in COVID-19. Only in-frame clones appear in the TCRdb table, and some are missing; sequencing was by immunoSEQ multiplex PCR. The table records approximately 220,000 clones, about 90% of them present only once. Sequenced sample: peripheral blood. The source of these receptors is a woman aged 50 to 60 with acute or convalescent COVID-19.

DNA for the CDR3: TGTGCCAGCAGCTTAGGGGGACAGCTTAGCAATCAGCCCCAGCATTTT. Protein sequence: CASSLGGQLSNQPQHF. The rearrangement uses TRBV7-2 and TRBJ1-5; 7 bases fit TRBD1. This CDR3 spans 16 amino acids. The J segment lost 0 bases and the V segment lost 1 base, leaving 3 bases of the junction unmatched. Per the germline V gene, CDR1 is SGHTA and CDR2 is FQGNSA.

The chain employs TRBV6-4 and TRBJ2-3; 8 nucleotides agree with TRBD2. In germline, CDR1 is MRHNA, CDR2 SNTAGT. V gave up 2 bases and J gave up 3 bases; unmatched junction bases: 4. The CDR3 is made up of 15 amino acids. The CDR3 is CASSDVAGRTDTQYF. DNA of the CDR3: TGTGCCAGCAGTGACGTAGCGGGGAGGACAGATACGCAGTATTTT.

J is TRBJ2-3 and V is TRBV2; 15 bases align to TRBD2. The J segment lost 3 bases and the V segment lost 6 bases, leaving 10 bases of the junction unmatched. This CDR3 has 18 amino acids. Per germline, CDR1 SNHLY and CDR2 FYNNEI. The CDR3 bases are TGTGCCAGCAGGGACGGACTAGCGGGAGGGCCGGTTACAGATACGCAGTATTTT. Translating it yields CASRDGLAGGPVTDTQYF. Variable domain in full (rest from reference TRBV2 and TRBJ2-3): EPEVTQTPSHQVTQMGQEVILRCVPISNHLYFYWYRQILGQKVEFLVSFYNNEISEKSEIFDDQFSVERPDGSNFTLKIRSTKLEDSAMYFCASRDGLAGGPVTDTQYFGPGTRLTVL.

V usage is TRBV6-2 or TRBV6-3 and J usage is TRBJ2-3; TRBD2 matches at 8 bases. Germline CDR1 reads MNHEY; CDR2 reads SVGEGT. J lost 2 bases, V lost 1 base, and 8 bases had no gene match. The length of the CDR3 is 17 residues. The CDR3 here is CASSYLLAEPYTDTQYF. As DNA, the CDR3 is TGTGCCAGCAGTTACTTACTAGCGGAGCCTTACACAGATACGCAGTATTTT.

The chain combines TRBV30 with TRBJ2-6, with TRBD1 matching 11 bases. CDR1 GTSNPN and CDR2 SVGIG come from the germline V gene (reference sequence). This CDR3 spans 14 amino acids. The V and J ends lost 4 bases and 12 bases, in that order; junction bases with no gene match: 8. CDR3 bases: TGTGCCTGGACTGGCCGGGACAGGGGGTCCGTCCTGACTTTC. Translation: CAWTGRDRGSVLTF.

J is TRBJ1-1 and V is TRBV7-2, with a weak D call TRBD1 (5 bases). V lost 1 base to trimming and J lost 3 bases, with 12 bases between them. The CDR3 length is 15 residues. Germline values: CDR1 SGHTA, CDR2 FQGNSA. The CDR3 spells CASSLEAGRHTEAFF. The CDR3 DNA sequence: TGTGCCAGCAGCTTAGAGGCAGGGAGGCACACTGAAGCTTTCTTT. The entire variable domain, with the rest obtained from reference TRBV7-2 and TRBJ1-1, is as follows: GAGVSQSPSNKVTEKGKDVELRCDPISGHTALYWYRQSLGQGLEFLIYFQGNSAPDKSGLPSDRFSAERTGGSVSTLTIQRTQQEDSAVYLCASSLEAGRHTEAFFGQGTRLTVV.

This chain joins TRBV30 and TRBJ2-2; TRBD1 might be the D (6 bases). CDR1 GTSNPN and CDR2 SVGIG come from the germline V gene (reference sequence). CDR3 size: 14 residues. V lost 3 bases to trimming and J lost 4 bases, with 12 bases between them. DNA of the CDR3: TGTGCCTGGAGGGACAAAGGGGGCACCGGGGAGCTGTTTTTT. Its translation is CAWRDKGGTGELFF.

The V call is TRBV29-1, the J call TRBJ1-2, with 7 bases identical to TRBD1. The CDR3 sequence is 14 residues long. V lost 6 bases and J lost 3; bases outside the gene matches: 10. From germline, CDR1 is SQVTM and CDR2 ANQGSEA. The CDR3 sequence is CSVEGPGGYYGYTF. DNA of the CDR3: TGCAGCGTAGAGGGCCCAGGGGGGTACTATGGCTACACCTTC.

CDR3 nucleotide sequence: TGCGCCAGCAGTCCACTAGGAAAGCAGTTCTTC. This sequence encodes CASSPLGKQFF. The chain recombines TRBV10-2 with TRBJ2-1, with D maybe TRBD2 (5 bases). There are 11 residues in the CDR3. The V gene's germline CDR1 is WSHSY and CDR2 SAAADI. Deletions cut 5 bases from V and 11 bases from J, with 10 bases between.

V and J are TRBV5-1 and TRBJ2-1; D ambiguous. Germline CDR1 and CDR2: SGHRS and YFSETQ. V lost 0 bases, J lost 3 bases, and 10 bases lay in between. The CDR3 sequence is 15 residues long. The CDR3 reads CASSLDGPDYNEQFF. CDR3 coding DNA: TGCGCCAGCAGCTTGGATGGGCCCGACTACAATGAGCAGTTCTTC. Full variable domain (outside the CDR3, taken from reference TRBV5-1 and TRBJ2-1): KAGVTQTPRYLIKTRGQQVTLSCSPISGHRSVSWYQQTPGQGLQFLFEYFSETQRNKGNFPGRFSGRQFSNSRSEMNVSTLELGDSALYLCASSLDGPDYNEQFFGPGTRLTVL.

The CDR3 spells CASSRDRFTEAFF. CDR3 DNA sequence: TGTGCCAGCAGCAGAGACAGGTTTACTGAAGCTTTCTTT. The chain carries TRBV6-2 or TRBV6-3 and TRBJ1-1, with a weak D call TRBD1 (6 bases). This CDR3 has 13 residues. Germline assignment: CDR1 MNHEY and CDR2 SVGEGT. V lost 6 bases to trimming and J lost 5 bases, with 13 bases between them.